This record concerns one T cell receptor beta chain sequence. The data stem from a study of shared clonotypes between healthy human individuals. The assay was immunoSEQ multiplex PCR, and TCRdb's table has in-frame clones only and misses some. The sample lists about 2.4 million clones; about 92% were seen once. The J segment lost 7 bases and the V segment lost 2 bases, leaving 15 bases of the junction unmatched. Germline CDR1 SGDLS, CDR2 YYNGEE. This CDR3 spans 16 amino acids. The V and J genes are TRBV9 and TRBJ2-7; 7 bases match TRBD2. Sequences were obtained from naive CD4+ T cells sorted from blood. The subset is: CD45RA+ positively selected. This TCR was recovered from a man between 18 and 35 years old in good health. The CDR3: CASSVRAGEIYDEQYF. The CDR3, as DNA: TGTGCCAGCAGCGTCAGGGCGGGAGAGATCTATGATGAGCAGTACTTC.